This T cell receptor (beta chain) was sequenced during a study of T cell clonotyping in hematopoietic cell transplantation. General observations from the study: Few recipient clonotypes overlapped donors; over 95% were de novo at given depth. Cells were unsorted, so CD4 and CD8 contributions were not separated.

The CDR3 is 13 residues long. Trimming cost V 0 bases and J 3 bases, with 5 bases left between them. CDR1 is SGHAT and CDR2 is FQNNGV in the germline V gene. As for this clone: What it recognizes is unknown.

Time point meaning: recipient sample about 28 days before transplant, after cytoreduction. Libraries were prepared by immunoSEQ multiplex PCR; TCRdb keeps only in-frame clonotypes and omits some of them. The table shows tens of thousands of clones, with 90% to 97% occurring only once. This clonotype was sampled from a woman between 50 and 59 years old with acute myeloid leukemia. Some clones in this sample may be carry-over from other donors' samples. V is TRBV11-2 and J is TRBJ2-5; D might be TRBD1 (5 bases). The sample here was peripheral blood mononuclear cells, taken before stem cell transplant. The CDR3 DNA is TGTGCCAGCAGCTTAGACAGGGAAGAGACCCAGTACTTC. Amino acid sequence: CASSLDREETQYF.